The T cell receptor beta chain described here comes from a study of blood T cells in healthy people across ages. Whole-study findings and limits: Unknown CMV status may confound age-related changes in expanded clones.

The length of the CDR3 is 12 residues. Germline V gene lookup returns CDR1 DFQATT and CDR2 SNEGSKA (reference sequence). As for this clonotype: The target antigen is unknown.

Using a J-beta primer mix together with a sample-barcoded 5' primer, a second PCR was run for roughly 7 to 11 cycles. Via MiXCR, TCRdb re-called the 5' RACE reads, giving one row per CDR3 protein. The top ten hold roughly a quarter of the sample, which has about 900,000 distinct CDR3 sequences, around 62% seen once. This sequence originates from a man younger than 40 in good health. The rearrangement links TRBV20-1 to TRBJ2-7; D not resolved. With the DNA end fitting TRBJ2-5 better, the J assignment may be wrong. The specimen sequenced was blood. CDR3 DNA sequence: TGCAGTGCGGCGCTCCCTCGGGAGACCCAGTACTTC. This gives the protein CSAALPRETQYF.